This entry lists 9 T cell receptor beta chains sequenced from one sample in a study of blood T cells in healthy people across ages. Through a sample-barcoded 5' primer and a J-beta primer mix, a second PCR was run for roughly 6 to 11 cycles. TCRdb ran MiXCR on the 5' RACE reads and lists one entry per CDR3 protein. The data show roughly 1,500,000 distinct CDR3 sequences, approximately 42% seen once. The material sequenced was blood. These receptors were obtained from a woman aged 18-30 years in good health.

The chain recombines TRBV12-3 or TRBV12-4 with TRBJ2-5; 8 bases are shared with TRBD2. The CDR3 consists of 15 residues. Trimming cost V 7 bases and J 1 base; bases outside gene matches: 8. The CDR3 region is CASKTGGKVQETQYF. CDR3 DNA sequence: TGTGCCAGCAAGACGGGAGGGAAGGTCCAAGAGACCCAGTACTTC.

The chain combines TRBV27 with TRBJ1-6; no reliable D call. Germline V lookup: CDR1 MNHEY, CDR2 SMNVEV (reference sequence). This CDR3 is built from 15 residues. Trimming pared 6 bases from V and 5 bases from J, leaving 14 bases between. CDR3 in amino acids: CASRPRGANNSPLHF. CDR3 nucleotides: TGTGCCAGCAGACCCCGGGGAGCCAATAATTCACCCCTCCACTTT.

This clonotype appeared a few times. The V gene is TRBV12-3 or TRBV12-4, the J gene TRBJ2-5; 11 bases match TRBD2. The V and J ends lost 5 bases and 10 bases, in that order; junction bases with no gene match: 15. The CDR3 is 16 residues long. The CDR3 here is CASSDLVTSGAPNQYF. CDR3 bases: TGTGCCAGCAGTGACCTCGTGACTAGCGGGGCTCCAAACCAGTACTTC.

This clonotype was counted a few times. The V gene is TRBV3-1, the J gene TRBJ2-3, with 7 bases aligning to TRBD2. This CDR3 region has 13 residues. Germline CDR1 is LGHDT and CDR2 is YNNKEL (reference sequence). The V gene end was trimmed by 11 bases and the J gene end by 7 bases; junction bases not matched to a gene: 12. In DNA, the CDR3 is TGTGCCTGCCGGGACTACACCACCCATACGCAGTATTTT. This gives the protein CACRDYTTHTQYF.

This clonotype was seen a handful of times. This chain joins TRBV4-1 and TRBJ2-7; 8 bases are a match to TRBD2. The CDR3 covers 15 residues. The ends lost 2 bases at V and 2 bases at J; junction bases unmatched: 5. CDR1 is MGHRA, CDR2 YSYEKL, per germline. DNA of the CDR3: TGCGCCAGCAGCCAAACTAGCGGCCTTCCCTACGAGCAGTACTTC. Translated, it gives CASSQTSGLPYEQYF.

This clonotype was seen only a few times. The rearrangement links TRBV20-1 to TRBJ2-3; D might be TRBD2 (6 bases). V gave up 0 bases and J gave up 6 bases, with 16 bases separating them. The CDR3 contains 15 residues. Per the germline V gene, CDR1 is DFQATT and CDR2 is SNEGSKA (reference sequence). The CDR3 loop reads CSAREMGRELDTQYF. CDR3 in DNA: TGCAGTGCTAGAGAGATGGGTCGGGAGTTGGATACGCAGTATTTT.

The chain employs TRBV7-8 and TRBJ1-5; 7 bases match TRBD1. V gave up 6 bases and J gave up 6 bases; unmatched junction bases: 11. The V gene's germline CDR1 is SGHVS and CDR2 FQNEAQ. The CDR3 loop spans 15 amino acids. The CDR3 sequence is CASSLADRVGQPQHF. The CDR3 region has the DNA TGTGCCAGCAGTCTAGCAGACAGGGTGGGTCAGCCCCAGCATTTT.

This clonotype has just a few counts. The chain couples TRBV21-1 to TRBJ2-1; no DNA check was done on the table's D call, TRBD1. TRBV21-1 is designated a pseudogene. CDR3 size: 16 residues. CDR3 nucleotide sequence: TGTGCCAGCAGCGGGGGGACAGTGGACCTCTACAATGAGCAGTTCTTC. Translation gives CASSGGTVDLYNEQFF.

This chain joins TRBV20-1 and TRBJ2-7; a weak D match, TRBD2 (6 bases). CDR1 and CDR2 from the germline V gene are DFQATT and SNEGSKA (reference sequence). This CDR3 spans 11 amino acids. The ends were cut back, 0 bases at V and 12 bases at J, with 12 bases in the middle. The CDR3 loop is CSAREGRDLYF. The CDR3 DNA is TGCAGTGCTAGAGAGGGGCGGGATCTGTACTTC.